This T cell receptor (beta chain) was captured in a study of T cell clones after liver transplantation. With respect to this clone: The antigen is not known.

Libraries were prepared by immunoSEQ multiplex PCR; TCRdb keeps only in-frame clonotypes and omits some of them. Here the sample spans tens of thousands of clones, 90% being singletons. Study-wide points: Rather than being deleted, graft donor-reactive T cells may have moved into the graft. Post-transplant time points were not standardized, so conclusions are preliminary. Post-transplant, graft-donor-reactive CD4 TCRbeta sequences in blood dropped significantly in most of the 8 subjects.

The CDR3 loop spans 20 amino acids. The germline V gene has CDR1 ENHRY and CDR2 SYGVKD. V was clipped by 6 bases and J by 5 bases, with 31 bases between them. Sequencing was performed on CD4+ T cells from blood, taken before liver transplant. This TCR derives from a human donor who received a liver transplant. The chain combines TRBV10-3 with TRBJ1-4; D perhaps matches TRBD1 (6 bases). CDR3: CAISAGHHLRGERKNEKLFF. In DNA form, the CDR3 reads TGTGCCATCAGCGCGGGACACCACTTGAGAGGGGAAAGAAAAAATGAAAAACTGTTTTTT.